Only a few counts were recorded for the clone carrying this T cell receptor (beta chain). Its antigen remains unidentified. Cultured CD4+ T cell DNA underwent sequencing with the Oncomine TCR Beta short-read assay. In TCRdb, the PCR reads were re-called with MiXCR into one record per CDR3 protein. The sample lists some 7,400 distinct CDR3 sequences; more than 35% were seen once. Trimming left V 0 bases short and J 2 bases short, with 14 bases between. The germline CDR1 and CDR2 sequences are GTSNPN and SVGIG (reference sequence). CDR3 length: 16 amino acids. Treatment noted: roughly nine-day PBMC culture with coronavirus spike peptide pools or control peptides (ViraFEST assay). Prior to the COVID-19 pandemic (2011-2018), the unexposed donor's CD4+ T cells were collected. This entry belongs to a study of vaccination and CD4 T cells after COVID-19. Study details: A median of around 110 days (range 35 to 161) separated diagnosis from post-COVID sampling. Investigators stimulated cells with overlapping spike peptides drawn from SARS-CoV-2, HCoV-NL63, HCoV-OC43 and HCoV-229E. Cultures acting as controls obtained a CEFX pool, an HIV-1 Nef pool, or no peptide. General observations from the study: Spike mono-reactivity was found in 304 of the 307 vaccine-specific clones identified in convalescent patients.

The chain uses TRBV30 and TRBJ1-5; possible D gene TRBD1, 5 bases. Sequenced input: CD4+ T cells from blood, cultured in vitro. The receptor comes from a human donor in good health. CDR3 sequence: CAWSVGAGTRNQPQHF. DNA for the CDR3: TGTGCCTGGAGTGTCGGGGCAGGTACGCGCAATCAGCCCCAGCATTTT.